The count of the clone carrying this T cell receptor beta chain is one. Authors' data handling: Counts of nucleated cells, estimated from reference gene primer amplification, were obtained. Profiled with immunoSEQ multiplex PCR; TCRdb holds only in-frame clones, not every one. V, J and clone size are taken as reported in that table, and D and trimming were inferred from the DNA itself. The table includes some 80,000 clones, roughly 82% detected once. The record originates from a study of blood T cell repertoires in COVID-19. Study-wide context: Acute-phase and convalescent COVID-19 samples originated in the United States, Italy and Spain. Sample material is recorded as cDNA or gDNA derived from T cells, B-cell-depleted T cells, or PBMCs.

V was pared by 1 base and J by 3 bases, with 10 bases between. Germline CDR1 KGHSH, CDR2 LQKENI. The CDR3 contains 14 residues. The chain links TRBV18 to TRBJ2-7; possible D gene TRBD2, 5 bases. The receptor's source is an elderly man with acute or convalescent COVID-19. The sample taken for sequencing was peripheral blood. CDR3 sequence (DNA): TGTGCCAGCTCACCACAGGGAGCCCTCTACGAGCAGTACTTC. It yields the protein CASSPQGALYEQYF.